The clone carrying this T cell receptor beta chain occurred once. Its matching antigen is unknown. The data are from a study of cytomegalovirus exposure and HLA in healthy donors. Findings and caveats of the study: The CMV antigen specificity of three CMV-associated chains was confirmed through in vitro analysis. Later genetic work tied a missense DCLRE1C variant to beta-chain V and J trimming.

V dropped 7 bases and J dropped 4 bases, with 11 bases sitting between them. The CDR3 runs to 12 residues. The V gene's germline CDR1 is SQVTM and CDR2 ANQGSEA. It was with 60 Vbeta and 13 Jbeta primers that the PCR ran. TCRdb keeps only in-frame clones here, not all; method: immunoSEQ multiplex PCR. This sample yields 78,000 or so clones, of which about 81% are seen a single time; roughly 2.6% belongs to the top ten. The specimen was PBMCs. The V and J genes are TRBV29-1 and TRBJ2-1; tentative D call: TRBD2 (6 bases). This TCR was recovered from a woman aged 50 to 60 in good health and CMV-seronegative. The CDR3 DNA is TGCAGCGCCGGGCGGGGATACAATGAGCAGTTCTTC. Its protein product is CSAGRGYNEQFF.